This T cell receptor (beta chain) appears in the sequencing data of a study of blood T cell repertoires in COVID-19. Looking at the study overall: The United States, Italy and Spain provided the acute and convalescent COVID-19 samples.

Sequencing used immunoSEQ multiplex PCR; TCRdb keeps in-frame clones, though not all of them. The sample lists a few hundred thousand clones; approximately 85% were seen once. Trimming took off 4 bases at V and 6 bases at J, with 25 bases between the two ends. This CDR3 has 18 residues. The TCR was taken from a woman aged 45 to 65 who had recovered from COVID-19. The sequencing input was PBMCs or T cells enriched from blood (not recorded which). The chain carries TRBV23-1 and TRBJ2-1; TRBD2 is a possible D gene (6 bases). TRBV23-1 has ORF status, its function being uncertain. The CDR3 reads CASSLRRAGPSSGNEQFF. DNA of the CDR3: TGCGCCAGCAGTCTCCGGAGGGCAGGGCCTTCGTCGGGCAATGAGCAGTTCTTC.